A single T cell receptor (beta chain) is shown here with its context. Antigen specificity is unknown. The data were taken from a study of graft-versus-host responses after intestinal transplantation. For the study at large: Those transplanted obtained multivisceral, liver-intestinal, or isolated intestinal grafts.

The study, taken as a whole, reports: Investigators detected GvH clones in recipient marrow, with some emerging earlier in ileum or blood. Within allografts, high graft-versus-host to host-versus-graft clonal ratios were seen among patients with graft-donor T cell macrochimerism.

Per germline, CDR1 SGHVS and CDR2 FQNEAQ. V shed 3 bases, J shed 3 bases, and the junction held 2 bases outside the gene matches. The CDR3 is 13 residues long. Profiling relied on immunoSEQ multiplex PCR, and the TCRdb table lists in-frame clones only, not all of them. The data contain approximately 89,000 clones, about 90% of them singletons. This receptor was obtained from a human donor who received an intestinal transplant. This chain uses TRBV7-8 with TRBJ2-7; 7 positions agree with TRBD1. The specimen comprised unstimulated CD4+ T cells sorted from spleen or lymph node cells, sampled before intestinal transplant. The CDR3 here is CASSFDRVYEQYF. The CDR3 DNA sequence: TGTGCCAGCAGCTTTGACAGGGTCTACGAGCAGTACTTC.